Included here is one T cell receptor (beta chain) sequence, with context. The antigen is undetermined. Treatment of the sample: roughly ten-day PBMC culture with coronavirus spike peptide pools or control peptides (ViraFEST assay). For ViraFEST, peptide pools expanded antigen-specific T cells, after which the TCRs were sequenced. Scientists ran DNA taken from cultured CD4+ T cells through the Oncomine TCR Beta short-read assay for sequencing. TCRdb reprocessed the PCR reads via MiXCR and lists one record per CDR3 protein. The repertoire holds about 13,000 distinct CDR3 sequences, with 45% as singletons. The sample comes from a study of vaccination and CD4 T cells after COVID-19. As for the study in general: Overlapping peptides covering the spike proteins of SARS-CoV-2, HCoV-NL63, HCoV-OC43 and HCoV-229E were added to stimulate cells.

Losses at the gene ends were 5 bases for V and 0 bases for J; bases not matched to a gene: 11. The CDR3 covers 17 residues. Germline CDR1 DFQATT, CDR2 SNEGSKA (reference sequence). This clonotype was obtained from a human donor who had recovered from COVID-19. Here the sequenced sample was CD4+ T cells from blood, cultured in vitro, taken after SARS-CoV-2 vaccination. The chain joins TRBV20-1 to TRBJ2-7; TRBD1 matches 12 bases. CDR3 sequence: CSALGTGGSGISYEQYF. The CDR3 DNA is TGCAGTGCTCTCGGGACAGGGGGCTCGGGGATCTCCTACGAGCAGTACTTC.